The 30 T cell receptor beta chains below all came from one sample that was sequenced in a study of monozygotic twins with inflammatory bowel disease. TCRdb re-called the 5' RACE reads and gives one entry per CDR3 protein, without DNA. The specimen's table records roughly 330,000 distinct CDR3 sequences. Sequencing input: blood. These receptor sequences come from a human donor with ulcerative colitis or Crohn's disease, or a healthy co-twin of an affected twin (not recorded which).

The CDR3 spells CSAAYGGNTGELFF. The chain links TRBV20-1 to TRBJ2-2; with no DNA, the TCRdb D assignment of TRBD1 cannot be verified. The CDR3 contains 14 residues. Germline CDR1 and CDR2: DFQATT and SNEGSKA (reference sequence).

V gene TRBV12-3 or TRBV12-4 combines with J gene TRBJ2-1; as DNA is missing, the TRBD2 call by TCRdb cannot be tested. The CDR3 is made up of 16 amino acids. The CDR3 spells CASSFSGGVRGNEQFF.

The V and J genes are TRBV25-1 and TRBJ2-1; TCRdb's assignment of TRBD2 cannot be checked, as there is no DNA. Per germline, CDR1 MGHDK and CDR2 SYGVNS. The CDR3 has 15 amino acids. This CDR3 is CASSDASGGVEEQFF.

V and J are TRBV12-3 or TRBV12-4 and TRBJ2-1. The CDR3 consists of 15 residues. The CDR3 protein is CASSSRHLSYNEQFF.

The chain joins TRBV20-1 to TRBJ2-1. Germline CDR1 and CDR2: DFQATT and SNEGSKA (reference sequence). This CDR3 is 14 amino acids long. The CDR3 loop reads CSARDGRRHNEQFF.

V is TRBV19 and J is TRBJ2-2. Germline CDR1 and CDR2: LNHDA and SQIVND (reference sequence). The CDR3 has 16 residues. CDR3 amino acids: CASSPQPLTDTGELFF.

This chain joins TRBV20-1 and TRBJ1-5; the TRBD1 assignment by TCRdb is unverifiable without DNA. CDR3 size: 14 residues. From germline, CDR1 is DFQATT and CDR2 SNEGSKA (reference sequence). The CDR3 sequence is CSARDTYSNQPQHF.

V is TRBV20-1 and J is TRBJ1-2; the TRBD1 assignment by TCRdb is unverifiable without DNA. Germline-derived CDR1 and CDR2 are DFQATT and SNEGSKA (reference sequence). This CDR3 contains 14 residues. CDR3 sequence: CSASRQGEVYGYTF.

CDR3 protein: CASTQFLAAQETQYF. The chain employs TRBV12-3 or TRBV12-4 and TRBJ2-5; TCRdb proposes TRBD2, but this gene call is untestable without DNA. The CDR3 loop spans 15 amino acids.

The chain uses TRBV20-1 and TRBJ1-6; there is no DNA to check the TCRdb D call of TRBD1. Germline lookup yields CDR1 DFQATT and CDR2 SNEGSKA (reference sequence). The CDR3 loop spans 17 amino acids. The CDR3: CSTRDGGPGQGISPLHF.

The chain employs TRBV29-1 and TRBJ2-4; TCRdb names TRBD1, which stays unverified in the absence of DNA. This CDR3 spans 13 amino acids. From germline, CDR1 is SQVTM and CDR2 ANQGSEA. CDR3: CSVGDRVGDIQYF.

The gene calls are TRBV7-3 and TRBJ1-2. Germline CDR1 and CDR2: SGHTA and FQGTGA. The CDR3 totals 13 residues. The CDR3 sequence: CASSHGSDYGYTF.

The V gene is TRBV6-1, the J gene TRBJ2-1; the D call of TRBD2 rests on TCRdb alone, since no DNA is present to check it. The germline V gene encodes CDR1 MNHNS and CDR2 SASEGT. This CDR3 region has 16 residues. The CDR3 sequence is CASKRVSLPDYNEQFF.

The chain recombines TRBV27 with TRBJ1-2. The CDR3 covers 14 residues. CDR1 and CDR2 (germline): MNHEY, SMNVEV (reference sequence). The CDR3 sequence is CASSSSRANYGYTF.

The rearrangement uses TRBV30 and TRBJ2-3; checking the TCRdb D call of TRBD2 is not possible without DNA. CDR3 length equals 15 residues. Germline-derived CDR1 and CDR2 are GTSNPN and SVGIG (reference sequence). CDR3 region: CAWSGDLGITDTQYF.

This chain joins TRBV18 and TRBJ2-7. Germline V gene sequence: CDR1 KGHSH, CDR2 LQKENI. The CDR3 has 14 residues. This chain's CDR3 is CASSPTAGDYEQYF. The complete variable domain, with remaining parts taken from reference TRBV18 and TRBJ2-7, reads NAGVMQNPRHLVRRRGQEARLRCSPMKGHSHVYWYRQLPEEGLKFMVYLQKENIIDESGMPKERFSAEFPKEGPSILRIQQVVRGDSAAYFCASSPTAGDYEQYFGPGTRLTVT.

The rearrangement joins TRBV19 to TRBJ2-1; as DNA is missing, the TRBD1 call by TCRdb cannot be tested. This CDR3 has 16 residues. Germline lookup yields CDR1 LNHDA and CDR2 SQIVND (reference sequence). The CDR3 here is CASSYRGLSSYNEQFF.

The chain links TRBV7-2 to TRBJ1-3. Germline lookup yields CDR1 SGHTA and CDR2 FQGNSA. The CDR3 covers 15 residues. The CDR3 protein is CASSGDSSSGNTIYF.

The V call is TRBV28, the J call TRBJ2-1. From germline, CDR1 is MDHEN and CDR2 SYDVKM. The CDR3 is made up of 15 amino acids. CDR3 sequence reads: CASTSTGSSYNEQFF.

The CDR3 sequence is CASNFRGGQETQYF. This chain uses TRBV2 with TRBJ2-5; the TCRdb D gene call, TRBD1, has no DNA to confirm it. The CDR3 spans 14 residues. Germline V lookup: CDR1 SNHLY, CDR2 FYNNEI.

V usage is TRBV7-8 and J usage is TRBJ1-5; TCRdb's D call, TRBD1, is unchecked because there is no DNA. Germline assignment: CDR1 SGHVS and CDR2 FQNEAQ. This CDR3 is built from 15 residues. CDR3 region: CASSPRGGSNQPQHF. The variable domain in full, completed from reference TRBV7-8 and TRBJ1-5, reads GAGVSQSPRYKVAKRGQDVALRCDPISGHVSLFWYQQALGQGPEFLTYFQNEAQLDKSGLPSDRFFAERPEGSVSTLKIQRTQQEDSAVYLCASSPRGGSNQPQHFGDGTRLSIL.

The chain uses TRBV23-1 and TRBJ1-5; TCRdb indicates TRBD1, and absent DNA this call remains unverified. TRBV23-1 is flagged as an ORF with uncertain function. There are 18 residues in the CDR3. The CDR3 sequence is CASSPPWCLGGYNQPQHF.

The rearrangement joins TRBV20-1 to TRBJ2-1. CDR3 length equals 12 residues. The germline CDR1 and CDR2 sequences are DFQATT and SNEGSKA (reference sequence). CDR3 sequence: CSARPPRSEQFF.

The chain joins TRBV4-2 to TRBJ2-1; with no DNA, the TCRdb D assignment of TRBD2 cannot be verified. CDR1 is LGHNA and CDR2 is YNFKEQ in the germline V gene. This CDR3 contains 16 residues. The CDR3 protein is CASSPGTSGSENEQFF.

The chain employs TRBV11-2 and TRBJ2-7; TCRdb calls TRBD2, which cannot be checked without DNA. The length of the CDR3 is 14 residues. Looked up from germline, CDR1 is SGHAT and CDR2 is FQNNGV. CDR3 sequence reads: CASSLGDPAYEQYF.

This sequence joins TRBV28 and TRBJ2-1; lacking DNA, the TRBD1 call made by TCRdb goes unchecked. Germline V gives CDR1 MDHEN, CDR2 SYDVKM. This CDR3 has 15 amino acids. CDR3 in amino acids: CASRSSGQGGNEQFF. Together with reference TRBV28 and TRBJ2-1, the CDR3 gives the full variable domain: DVKVTQSSRYLVKRTGEKVFLECVQDMDHENMFWYRQDPGLGLRLIYFSYDVKMKEKGDIPEGYSVSREKKERFSLILESASTNQTSMYLCASRSSGQGGNEQFFGPGTRLTVL.

The rearrangement uses TRBV7-9 and TRBJ2-1; there is no DNA to check the TCRdb D call of TRBD1. The germline CDR1 and CDR2 sequences are SEHNR and FQNEAQ (reference sequence). The CDR3 covers 14 residues. The CDR3 loop reads CASSSATGGNEQFF.

The chain recombines TRBV5-1 with TRBJ2-1; TCRdb lists TRBD1, though no DNA is available to test this call. The CDR3 has 16 residues. Germline V gives CDR1 SGHRS, CDR2 YFSETQ. The CDR3 region is CASSFAGQSFTDEQFF.

The chain combines TRBV7-2 with TRBJ2-3; TCRdb names TRBD2, which stays unverified in the absence of DNA. This CDR3 comprises 15 residues. CDR1 and CDR2 (germline): SGHTA, FQGNSA. CDR3 sequence reads: CASSRTSGGSDTQYF.

This chain uses TRBV7-9 with TRBJ2-7; TCRdb returns TRBD2, unconfirmable since there is no DNA. Germline assignment: CDR1 SEHNR and CDR2 FQNEAQ (reference sequence). This CDR3 contains 13 residues. CDR3 sequence: CASSLAGTDEQYF.